This TCR beta chain comes out of a study of blood T cells in healthy people across ages. Then a second PCR, running about 6 to 12 cycles, was carried out with a sample-barcoded 5' primer and a J-beta primer mix. TCRdb redid the calling of the 5' RACE reads with MiXCR, one entry per CDR3 protein. The sample comprises hundreds of thousands of distinct CDR3 sequences, 58% of which are singletons, and about 20% rests with the top ten. Regarding this clonotype: The antigen is undetermined.

The length of the CDR3 is 13 residues. The ends lost 5 bases at V and 4 bases at J; junction bases unmatched: 5. CDR1 is SGHTA, CDR2 FQGNSA, per germline. Broader study findings: Donors of long life had a larger count of naive CD4+ cells and greater diversity than aged donors.

Sequencing input: blood. The chain is built from TRBV7-2 and TRBJ2-7; 7 nucleotides match TRBD1. The TCR comes from a man between 25 and 39 years old in good health. The CDR3 sequence: CASSAAQGYEQYF. The CDR3 DNA sequence: TGTGCCAGCAGCGCCGCACAGGGGTACGAGCAGTACTTC.